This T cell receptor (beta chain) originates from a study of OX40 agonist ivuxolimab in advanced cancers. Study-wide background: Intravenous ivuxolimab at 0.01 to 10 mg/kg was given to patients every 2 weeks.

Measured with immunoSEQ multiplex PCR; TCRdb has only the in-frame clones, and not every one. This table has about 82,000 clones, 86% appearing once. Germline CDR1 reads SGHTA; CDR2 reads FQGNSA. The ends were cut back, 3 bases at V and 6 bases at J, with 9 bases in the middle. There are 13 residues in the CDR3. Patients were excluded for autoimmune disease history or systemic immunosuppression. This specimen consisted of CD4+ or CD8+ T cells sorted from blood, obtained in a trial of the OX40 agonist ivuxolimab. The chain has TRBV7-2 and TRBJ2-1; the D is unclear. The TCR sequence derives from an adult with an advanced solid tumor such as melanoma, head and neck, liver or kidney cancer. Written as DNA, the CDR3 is TGTGCCAGCAGCTTGTTTATCAGCAATGAGCAGTTCTTC. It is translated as CASSLFISNEQFF.